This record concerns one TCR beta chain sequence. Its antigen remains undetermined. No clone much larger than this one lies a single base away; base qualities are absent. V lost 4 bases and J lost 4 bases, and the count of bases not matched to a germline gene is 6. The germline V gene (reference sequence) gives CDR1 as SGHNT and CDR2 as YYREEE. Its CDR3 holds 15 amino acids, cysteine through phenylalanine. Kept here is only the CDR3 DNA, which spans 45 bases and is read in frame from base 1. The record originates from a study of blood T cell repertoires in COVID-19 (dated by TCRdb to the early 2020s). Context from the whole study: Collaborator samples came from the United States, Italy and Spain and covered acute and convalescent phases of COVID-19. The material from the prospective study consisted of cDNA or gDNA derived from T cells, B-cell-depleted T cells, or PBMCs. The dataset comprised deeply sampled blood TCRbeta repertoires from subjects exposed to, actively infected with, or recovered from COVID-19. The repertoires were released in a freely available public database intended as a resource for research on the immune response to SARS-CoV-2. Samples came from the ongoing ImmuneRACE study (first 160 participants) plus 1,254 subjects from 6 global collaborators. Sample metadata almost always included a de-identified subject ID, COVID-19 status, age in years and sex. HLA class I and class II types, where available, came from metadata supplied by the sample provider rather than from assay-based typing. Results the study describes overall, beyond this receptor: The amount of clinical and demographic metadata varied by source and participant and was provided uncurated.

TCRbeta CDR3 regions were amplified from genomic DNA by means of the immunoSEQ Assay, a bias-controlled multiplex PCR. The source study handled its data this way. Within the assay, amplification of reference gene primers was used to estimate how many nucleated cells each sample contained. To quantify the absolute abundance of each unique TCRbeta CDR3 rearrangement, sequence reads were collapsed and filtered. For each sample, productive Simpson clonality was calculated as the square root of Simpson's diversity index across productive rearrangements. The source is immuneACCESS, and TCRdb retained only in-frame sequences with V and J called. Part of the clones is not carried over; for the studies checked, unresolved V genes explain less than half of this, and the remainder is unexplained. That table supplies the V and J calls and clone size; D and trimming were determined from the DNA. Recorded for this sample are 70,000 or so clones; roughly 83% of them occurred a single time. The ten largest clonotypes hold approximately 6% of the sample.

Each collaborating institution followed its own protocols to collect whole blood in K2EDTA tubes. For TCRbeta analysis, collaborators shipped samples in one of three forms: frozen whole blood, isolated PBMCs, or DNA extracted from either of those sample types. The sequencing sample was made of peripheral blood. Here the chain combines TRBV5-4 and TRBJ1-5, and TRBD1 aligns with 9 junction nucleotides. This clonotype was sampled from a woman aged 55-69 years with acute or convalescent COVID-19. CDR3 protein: CASSPGTGINQPQHF. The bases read TGTGCCAGCAGCCCCGGGACAGGGATTAATCAGCCCCAGCATTTT.